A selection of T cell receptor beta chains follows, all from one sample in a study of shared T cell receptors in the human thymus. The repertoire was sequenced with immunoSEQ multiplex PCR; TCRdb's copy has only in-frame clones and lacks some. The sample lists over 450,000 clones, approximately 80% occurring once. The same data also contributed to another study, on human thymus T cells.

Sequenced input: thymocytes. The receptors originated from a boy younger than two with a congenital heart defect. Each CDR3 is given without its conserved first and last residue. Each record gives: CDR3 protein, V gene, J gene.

CDR3 protein: ASSTGDMGQLTTSGANVLT; V gene: TRBV18; J gene: TRBJ2-6
CDR3 protein: ASSQLAGEDYEQY; V gene: TRBV6-1; J gene: TRBJ2-7
CDR3 protein: ASSLRGFQGNEQF; V gene: TRBV28; J gene: TRBJ2-1
CDR3 protein: ASSIGWGQAYEQY; V gene: TRBV7-2; J gene: TRBJ2-7
CDR3 protein: ASSQDGGLSDTQY; V gene: TRBV4-1; J gene: TRBJ2-3
CDR3 protein: ASSSPGTSFKAGELF; V gene: TRBV5-8; J gene: TRBJ2-2
CDR3 protein: ASSSGRVGTDTQY; V gene: TRBV9; J gene: TRBJ2-3
CDR3 protein: ASSQEPLTRGSYNEQF; V gene: TRBV4-1; J gene: TRBJ2-1
CDR3 protein: ASSHARQGIYGYT; V gene: TRBV4-1; J gene: TRBJ1-2
CDR3 protein: ASSPGLAGAYEQY; V gene: TRBV27; J gene: TRBJ2-7
CDR3 protein: SVAPDRVTGELF; V gene: TRBV29-1; J gene: TRBJ2-2
CDR3 protein: ASSQDPGVDEKLF; V gene: TRBV4-2; J gene: TRBJ1-4
CDR3 protein: ASSQALEGGGYT; V gene: TRBV4-1; J gene: TRBJ1-2